Only a few counts were recorded for the clone carrying this T cell receptor (beta chain). Its cognate antigen is unknown. This record belongs to a study of T cells in Graves' hyperthyroidism and ophthalmopathy. Study-level findings and limits: Clonotypes that were expanded in thyroid above 0.001 mostly appeared in blood too.

It was RNA transcripts that yielded the amplified TCR beta CDR3 regions. In the first-round RT-PCR of the TCR CDR3, the HTBI primer set was used. MiXCR was run by TCRdb on the multiplex PCR reads, yielding one entry per CDR3 protein. Of under 700,000 distinct CDR3 sequences in the sample, about 45% were seen once. The sequenced sample consisted of peripheral blood or thyroid tissue (not recorded which). This clonotype was obtained from a woman between 18 and 30 years old with Graves' hyperthyroidism.

The CDR3 sequence: CASSLSAPNTEAFF. The CDR3 DNA reads as TGTGCCAGCAGTTTATCGGCTCCCAACACTGAAGCTTTCTTT. The J gene is TRBJ1-1, the V gene TRBV7-9, with D unresolved. Germline V gene lookup returns CDR1 SEHNR and CDR2 FQNEAQ (reference sequence). The CDR3 loop spans 14 amino acids. V was clipped by 6 bases and J by 2 bases, with 13 bases between them. Full variable domain (rest looked up from reference TRBV7-9 and TRBJ1-1): DTGVSQNPRHKITKRGQNVTFRCDPISEHNRLYWYRQTLGQGPEFLTYFQNEAQLEKSRLLSDRFSAERPKGSFSTLEIQRTEQGDSAMYLCASSLSAPNTEAFFGQGTRLTVV.